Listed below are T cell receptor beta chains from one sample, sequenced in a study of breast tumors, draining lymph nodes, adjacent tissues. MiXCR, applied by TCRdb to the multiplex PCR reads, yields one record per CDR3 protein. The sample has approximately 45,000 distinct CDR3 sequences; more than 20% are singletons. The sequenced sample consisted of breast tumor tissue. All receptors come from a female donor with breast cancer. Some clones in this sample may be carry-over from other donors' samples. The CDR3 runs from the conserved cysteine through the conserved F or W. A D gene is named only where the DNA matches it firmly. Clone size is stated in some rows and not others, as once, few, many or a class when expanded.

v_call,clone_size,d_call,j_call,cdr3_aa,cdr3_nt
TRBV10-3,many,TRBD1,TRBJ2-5,CASLGQEETQYF,TGTGCCTCCCTCGGACAGGAAGAGACCCAGTACTTC
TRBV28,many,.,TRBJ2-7,CASSRGLEQYF,TGTGCCAGCAGCCGGGGCCTCGAGCAGTACTTC
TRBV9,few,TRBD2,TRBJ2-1,CASSVTSGRKDEQFF,TGTGCCAGCAGCGTAACTAGCGGACGGAAAGATGAGCAGTTCTTC
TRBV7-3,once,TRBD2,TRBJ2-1,CASSLNPGLADNEQFF,TGTGCCAGCAGCTTAAACCCGGGACTAGCGGACAATGAGCAGTTCTTC
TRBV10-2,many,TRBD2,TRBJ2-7,CASSEWGGYEQYF,TGCGCCAGCAGTGAGTGGGGGGGCTACGAGCAGTACTTC
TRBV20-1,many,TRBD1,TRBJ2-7,CSARGDRDYEQYF,TGCAGTGCTAGAGGAGACAGGGACTACGAGCAGTACTTC
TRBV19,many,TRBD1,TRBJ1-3,CASTYDGTGGSGNTIYF,TGTGCCAGTACTTATGACGGGACAGGGGGCTCTGGAAACACCATATATTTT
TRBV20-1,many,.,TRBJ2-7,CSARGRTDYEQYF,TGCAGTGCTAGAGGTCGGACAGACTACGAGCAGTACTTC
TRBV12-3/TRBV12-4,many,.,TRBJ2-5,CASSLHLRETQYF,TGTGCCAGCAGTTTGCACCTCCGAGAGACCCAGTACTTC
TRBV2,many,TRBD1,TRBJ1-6,CASSEGVRGRDSPLHF,TGTGCCAGCAGTGAAGGGGTCAGGGGGCGTGATTCACCCCTCCACTTT
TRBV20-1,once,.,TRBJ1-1,CSAPVNTEAFF,TGCAGTGCTCCAGTGAACACTGAAGCTTTCTTT
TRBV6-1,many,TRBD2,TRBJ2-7,CATHRAAGGSYEQYF,TGTGCCACCCATAGGGCCGCGGGAGGCTCCTACGAGCAGTACTTC
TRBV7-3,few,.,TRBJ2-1,CASSPGGGAGDEQFF,TGTGCCAGCAGCCCTGGGGGCGGAGCCGGCGATGAGCAGTTCTTC
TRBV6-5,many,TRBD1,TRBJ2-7,CASRPGQGSYEQYF,TGTGCCAGCAGGCCGGGACAGGGTTCCTACGAGCAGTACTTC
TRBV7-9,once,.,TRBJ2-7,CASSLPPGDEQYF,TGTGCCAGCAGCTTACCCCCCGGGGACGAGCAGTACTTC
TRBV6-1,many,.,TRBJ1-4,CASSEHVSNEKLFF,TGTGCCAGCAGTGAACATGTTTCTAATGAAAAACTGTTTTTT
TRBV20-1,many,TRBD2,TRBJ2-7,CSASAGLAGYEQYF,TGCAGTGCTAGCGCGGGACTAGCGGGCTACGAGCAGTACTTC
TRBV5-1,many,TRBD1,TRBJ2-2,CASSWTGGLGELFF,TGCGCCAGCAGCTGGACAGGTGGTTTAGGGGAGCTGTTTTTT
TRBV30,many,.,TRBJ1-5,CAWSHWGRTSNQPQHF,TGTGCCTGGAGCCACTGGGGTCGGACCAGCAATCAGCCCCAGCATTTT
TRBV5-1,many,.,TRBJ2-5,CASSLGGLGETQYF,TGCGCCAGCAGCTTGGGAGGGTTGGGCGAGACCCAGTACTTC
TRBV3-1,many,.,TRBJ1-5,CASSYTGQPQHF,TGTGCCAGCAGCTATACCGGTCAGCCCCAGCATTTT
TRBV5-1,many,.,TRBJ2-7,CASSQGPRGNEQYF,TGCGCCAGCAGCCAGGGACCGAGGGGGAACGAGCAGTACTTC
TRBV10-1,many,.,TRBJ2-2,CASSDAGAGELFF,TGCGCCAGCAGTGATGCAGGGGCCGGGGAGCTGTTTTTT
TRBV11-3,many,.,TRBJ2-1,CASSPRGWGPQFF,TGTGCCAGCAGCCCGAGGGGTTGGGGTCCCCAGTTCTTC
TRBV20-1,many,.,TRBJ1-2,CSAAWGGYTF,TGCAGTGCTGCGTGGGGTGGCTACACCTTC
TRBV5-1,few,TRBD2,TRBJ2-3,CASSLTSGRQDTQYF,TGCGCCAGCAGCTTGACTAGCGGGAGACAAGATACGCAGTATTTT
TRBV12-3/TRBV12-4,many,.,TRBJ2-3,CASQQATDTQYF,TGTGCCAGTCAGCAGGCCACAGATACGCAGTATTTT
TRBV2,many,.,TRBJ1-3,CATEGGSSSGNTIYF,TGTGCCACCGAAGGAGGGTCGAGCTCTGGAAACACCATATATTTT
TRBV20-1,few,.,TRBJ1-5,CSAHRGNQPQHF,TGCAGTGCTCACCGGGGAAATCAGCCCCAGCATTTT
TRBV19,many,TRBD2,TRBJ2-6,CASTGGPPSEANVLTF,TGTGCCAGTACGGGGGGGCCCCCCTCTGAGGCCAACGTCCTGACTTTC
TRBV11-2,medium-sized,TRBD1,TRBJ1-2,CASSLDDRGAYGYTF,TGTGCCAGCAGCTTAGATGACAGGGGGGCCTATGGCTACACCTTC
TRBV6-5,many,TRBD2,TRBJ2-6,CASSYSGGGPGANVLTF,TGTGCCAGCAGTTACTCGGGGGGGGGACCTGGGGCCAACGTCCTGACTTTC
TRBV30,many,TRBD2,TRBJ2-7,CAWSLADYEQYF,TGTGCCTGGAGCCTAGCGGACTACGAGCAGTACTTC
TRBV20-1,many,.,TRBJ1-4,CSARVEGSGEKLFF,TGCAGTGCTAGAGTGGAGGGGAGCGGTGAAAAACTGTTTTTT
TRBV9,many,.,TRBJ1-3,CASSVVGQGGNTIYF,TGTGCCAGCAGCGTAGTTGGGCAAGGTGGAAACACCATATATTTT
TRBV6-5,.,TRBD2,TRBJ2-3,CASSSSLAGGGPDTQYF,TGTGCCAGCAGCTCATCCTTAGCGGGAGGGGGGCCAGATACGCAGTATTTT
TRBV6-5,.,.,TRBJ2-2,CASGYRVDTGELFF,TGTGCCAGCGGTTACAGGGTTGACACCGGGGAGCTGTTTTTT
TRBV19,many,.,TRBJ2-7,CASSIVQGGTYEQYF,TGTGCCAGTAGTATCGTACAGGGAGGAACCTACGAGCAGTACTTC
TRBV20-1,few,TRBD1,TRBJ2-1,CSAIGQGADEQFF,TGCAGTGCTATAGGGCAGGGGGCAGATGAGCAGTTCTTC
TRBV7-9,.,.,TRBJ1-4,CASSRVASFVHEKLFF,TGTGCCAGCAGCAGGGTTGCCTCCTTTGTCCATGAAAAACTGTTTTTT
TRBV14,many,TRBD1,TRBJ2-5,CASSPGQSLRETQYF,TGTGCCAGCAGCCCGGGACAGTCGCTCCGAGAGACCCAGTACTTC
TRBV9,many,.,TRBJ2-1,CASSVGVGRNNEQFF,TGTGCCAGCAGCGTAGGTGTGGGGCGAAACAATGAGCAGTTCTTC
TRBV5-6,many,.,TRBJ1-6,CASSQRGIFSPLHF,TGTGCCAGCAGCCAGCGGGGGATATTTTCACCCCTCCACTTT
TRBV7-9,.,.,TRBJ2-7,CASGRSNEQYF,TGTGCCAGCGGGAGGTCGAACGAGCAGTACTTC
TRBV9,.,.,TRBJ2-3,CASSLERITDTQYF,TGTGCCAGCAGCTTAGAGCGAATCACAGATACGCAGTATTTT
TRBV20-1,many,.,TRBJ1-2,CSARDLYGNYGYTF,TGCAGTGCTAGAGATCTGTACGGGAACTATGGCTACACCTTC
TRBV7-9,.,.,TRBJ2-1,CASSPSRRVMDEQFF,TGTGCCAGCAGCCCCTCCCGTAGGGTTATGGATGAGCAGTTCTTC
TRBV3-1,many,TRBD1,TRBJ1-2,CASSQQGGYGYTF,TGTGCCAGCAGCCAACAGGGGGGCTATGGCTACACCTTC
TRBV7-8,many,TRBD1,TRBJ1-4,CASKTGGEKLFF,TGTGCCAGCAAGACAGGGGGCGAAAAACTGTTTTTT
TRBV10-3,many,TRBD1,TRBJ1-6,CAIRMDRADNSPLHF,TGTGCCATCAGAATGGACAGGGCCGATAATTCACCCCTCCACTTT